The 5 T cell receptor beta chains reported below all come from one sample, sequenced in a study of beta chain features in type 1 diabetes. Every bit of the isolated RNA underwent reverse transcription, so sequencing read expressed TCRB transcripts. Profiled with immunoSEQ multiplex PCR; TCRdb holds only in-frame clones, not every one. Of under 400,000 clones listed, around 12% are singletons. Sequencing was performed on naive CD4+ T cells from blood. These receptors were collected from a man aged 18 to 30 in good health.

The sample holds a few counts of this clone. This CDR3 is also generated by other DNA sequences in the sample. The chain recombines TRBV5-1 with TRBJ2-5, with D unresolved. The CDR3 runs 14 residues. Trimming shortened V by 0 bases and J by 5 bases, and 11 bases separated the two germline ends. In germline, CDR1 is SGHRS, CDR2 YFSETQ. The chain's CDR3 is CASSLALGAETQYF. CDR3 in DNA: TGCGCCAGCAGCTTGGCCCTCGGTGCGGAGACCCAGTACTTC.

This clone has just a few counts. The chain links TRBV19 to TRBJ2-2, with 8 nucleotides matching TRBD1. This CDR3 contains 13 residues. Trimming took 6 bases from V and 6 from J; bases not matched to a gene: 3. CDR1 and CDR2 from the germline V gene are LNHDA and SQIVND (reference sequence). The CDR3 coding sequence is TGTGCCAGTAGCCCGGGACAGGCCGGGGAGCTGTTTTTT. As protein: CASSPGQAGELFF.

This clone was observed a few times. V is TRBV4-3 and J is TRBJ1-2; 7 bases line up with TRBD1. Germline lookup yields CDR1 LGHNA and CDR2 YSLEER. V dropped 0 bases and J dropped 0; count of bases not matched to a gene: 10. CDR3 size: 18 residues. The CDR3 loop is CASSQDFRGRLTNYGYTF. The CDR3 region has the DNA TGCGCCAGCAGCCAAGATTTTAGGGGGCGATTAACTAACTATGGCTACACCTTC.

In this sample, this clone turned up a few times. The chain joins TRBV28 to TRBJ1-1; TRBD1 matches 7 bases. The CDR3 contains 12 residues. The ends lost 5 bases at V and 4 bases at J; junction bases unmatched: 1. CDR1 and CDR2 from the germline V gene are MDHEN and SYDVKM. CDR3 sequence: CASSDRVTEAFF. Here the CDR3 DNA reads TGTGCCAGCAGTGACAGGGTCACTGAAGCTTTCTTT.

The chain is built from TRBV7-9 and TRBJ1-2; 8 bases align to TRBD1. CDR1 SEHNR and CDR2 FQNEAQ come from the germline V gene (reference sequence). CDR3 length: 13 residues. With 8 bases clipped from V and 3 bases from J, the junction kept 5 bases outside the gene matches. The CDR3 DNA is TGTGCCAGCCCTAAGGACAGGGACTATGGCTACACCTTC. This gives the protein CASPKDRDYGYTF.